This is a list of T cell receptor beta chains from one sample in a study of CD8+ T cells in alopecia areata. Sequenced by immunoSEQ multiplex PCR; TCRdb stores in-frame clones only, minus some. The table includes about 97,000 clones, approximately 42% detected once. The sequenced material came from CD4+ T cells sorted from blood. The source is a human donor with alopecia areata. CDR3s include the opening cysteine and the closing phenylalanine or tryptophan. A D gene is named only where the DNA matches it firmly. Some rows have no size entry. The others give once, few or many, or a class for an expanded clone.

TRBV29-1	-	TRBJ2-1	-	TGCAGCGTTCAGGCGGATACCTACAATGAGCAGTTCTTC	CSVQADTYNEQFF
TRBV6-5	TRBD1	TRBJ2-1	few	TGTGCCAGCAGTTACGGCGACAGGGGAGAGCAGTTCTTC	CASSYGDRGEQFF
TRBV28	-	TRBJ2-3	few	TGTGCCACCTCAACCTCCACAGATACGCAGTATTTT	CATSTSTDTQYF
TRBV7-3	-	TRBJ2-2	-	TGTGCCAGCAGCCCCAGGACAGATAACACCGGGGAGCTGTTTTTT	CASSPRTDNTGELFF
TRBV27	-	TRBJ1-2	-	TGTGCCAGCAGTCCACGGGGGGGGCAGGGAGGCTACACCTTC	CASSPRGGQGGYTF
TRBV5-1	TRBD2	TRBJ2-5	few	TGCGCCAGCAGCTTTACGGGGGGAGCAGGAGAGACCCAGTACTTC	CASSFTGGAGETQYF
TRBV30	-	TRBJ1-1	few	TGTGCCTGGAGTAGGGAACAGCCAAACAAGGAAGCTTTCTTT	CAWSREQPNKEAFF
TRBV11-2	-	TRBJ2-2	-	TGTGCCAGCAGCATACAAAGCGGGAACACCGGGGAGCTGTTTTTT	CASSIQSGNTGELFF
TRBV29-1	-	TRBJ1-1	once	TGCAGCGTTTCAGGGTATTCAGCGGAAGCTTTCTTT	CSVSGYSAEAFF
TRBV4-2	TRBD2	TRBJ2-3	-	TGTGCCAGCAGCCGAGAGATTAGCGGGGGGGCCGCAGATACGCAGTATTTT	CASSREISGGAADTQYF
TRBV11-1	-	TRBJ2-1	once	TGTGCCAGCAGGCCCCCGGGAGACGCTTACAATGAGCAGTTCTTC	CASRPPGDAYNEQFF
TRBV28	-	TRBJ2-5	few	TGTGCCAGCAGTTTACCGGGGGACCAGCGTGGCACCCAGTACTTC	CASSLPGDQRGTQYF
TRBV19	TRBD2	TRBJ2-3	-	TGTGCCAGTAGTATGGTAACTAGCGGTGGCCCGGTGGATACGCAGTATTTT	CASSMVTSGGPVDTQYF
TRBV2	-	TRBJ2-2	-	TGTGCCAGCAGTGGCGGACTTGCGAACACCGGGGAGCTGTTTTTT	CASSGGLANTGELFF
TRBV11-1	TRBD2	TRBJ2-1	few	TGTGCCAGCAGCTTAGGAACTAGCGGAGGGGAGCAGTTCTTC	CASSLGTSGGEQFF
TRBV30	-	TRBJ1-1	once	TGTGCCTGGAGCGAAAGTCTGTCGAACACTGAAGCTTTCTTT	CAWSESLSNTEAFF
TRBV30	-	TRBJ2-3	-	TGTGCCTCAAACCCGGGAGAGGCTCCGCAGTATTTT	CASNPGEAPQYF
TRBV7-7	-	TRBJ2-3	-	TGTGCCAGCAGCTTAGCAGGGGCGAAGACAGATACGCAGTATTTT	CASSLAGAKTDTQYF
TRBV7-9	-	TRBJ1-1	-	TGTGCCAGCAGCTGGGGGTCCACTGAAGCTTTCTTT	CASSWGSTEAFF
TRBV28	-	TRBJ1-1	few	TGTGCCAGCAGTTTAATGAACACTGAAGCTTTCTTT	CASSLMNTEAFF
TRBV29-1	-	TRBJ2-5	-	TGCAGCGTTGCCTTGCAGGGACCCCAAGAGACCCAGTACTTC	CSVALQGPQETQYF
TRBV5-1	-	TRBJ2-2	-	TGCGCCAGCAGCTTTCTCGAAGGGTCCACCGGGGAGCTGTTTTTT	CASSFLEGSTGELFF
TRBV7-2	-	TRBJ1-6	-	TGTGCCAGCAGCTTAGGTCGCAGGGATAATTCACCCCTCCACTTT	CASSLGRRDNSPLHF
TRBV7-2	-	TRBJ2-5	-	TGTGCCAGCAGCCCTCGATACCAAGAGACCCAGTACTTC	CASSPRYQETQYF
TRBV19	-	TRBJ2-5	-	TGTGCCAGTAGTATAGCGGTTACGGAGACCCAGTACTTC	CASSIAVTETQYF
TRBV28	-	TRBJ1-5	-	TGTGCCAGCAGTTCCCCAGGTGTATGGACAGACAATCAGCCCCAGCATTTT	CASSSPGVWTDNQPQHF
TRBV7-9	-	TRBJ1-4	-	TGTGCCAGCAGCTTCCCAGGACAGCCTAATGAAAAACTGTTTTTT	CASSFPGQPNEKLFF
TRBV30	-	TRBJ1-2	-	TGTGCCTGGTCTGCAGACAGCGACTATGGCTACACCTTC	CAWSADSDYGYTF
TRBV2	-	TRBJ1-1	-	TGTGCCAGCACCAAAACAGGGCGGACTGAAGCTTTCTTT	CASTKTGRTEAFF
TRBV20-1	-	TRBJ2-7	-	TGCAGTGCTAGAGAACGACTCAAGCAGTACTTC	CSARERLKQYF
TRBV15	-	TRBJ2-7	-	TGTGCCACCAGCCGTCCTTCGGCCTACGAGCAGTACTTC	CATSRPSAYEQYF
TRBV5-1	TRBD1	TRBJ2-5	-	TGCGCCAGCAGCCTGGGACAGGGACTGTACCAAGAGACCCAGTACTTC	CASSLGQGLYQETQYF
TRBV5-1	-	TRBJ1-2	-	TGCGCCAGCCAACCTGGGACGGTCAACTATGGCTACACCTTC	CASQPGTVNYGYTF
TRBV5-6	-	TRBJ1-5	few	TGTGCCAGCAGCTTTCGTGGGGAATGGAGCAATCAGCCCCAGCATTTT	CASSFRGEWSNQPQHF
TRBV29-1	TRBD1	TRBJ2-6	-	TGCAGCGTACAGGGGCTCGGCGGGGCCAACGTCCTGACTTTC	CSVQGLGGANVLTF
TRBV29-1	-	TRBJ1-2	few	TGCAGCGTTGATTCGGGAGAGGGCTACACCTTC	CSVDSGEGYTF
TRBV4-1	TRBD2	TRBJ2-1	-	TGCGCCAGCAGCCAAGAACTAGCGGGAGATCTCATTTCTGCCTACAATGAGCAGTTCTTC	CASSQELAGDLISAYNEQFF